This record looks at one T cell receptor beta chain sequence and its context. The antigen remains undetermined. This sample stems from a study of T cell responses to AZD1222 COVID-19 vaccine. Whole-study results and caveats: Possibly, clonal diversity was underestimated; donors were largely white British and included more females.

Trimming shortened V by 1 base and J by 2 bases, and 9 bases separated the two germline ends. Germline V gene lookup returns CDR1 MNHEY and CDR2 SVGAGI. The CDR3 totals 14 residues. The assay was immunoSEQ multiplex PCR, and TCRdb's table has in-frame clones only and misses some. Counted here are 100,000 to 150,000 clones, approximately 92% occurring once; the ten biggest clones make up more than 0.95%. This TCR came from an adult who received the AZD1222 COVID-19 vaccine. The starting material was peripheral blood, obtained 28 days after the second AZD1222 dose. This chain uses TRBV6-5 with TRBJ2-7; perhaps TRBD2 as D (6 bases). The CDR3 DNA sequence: TGTGCCAGCAGTTACTACCCGGGGGCCTACGAGCAGTACTTC. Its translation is CASSYYPGAYEQYF.